Here is one TCR beta chain with its context. The antigen it binds to is not known. Per-nucleotide qualities are absent, and no much larger clonotype sits a single base away. Stable Graves' hyperthyroidism was defined as the absence of progression to ophthalmopathy over 18 months of follow-up. The hyperthyroidism patients were between 18 and 65 years old and newly diagnosed, with a disease duration of less than 2 months. Any patient with an uncontrolled infection, another autoimmune disease, pregnancy or lactation was excluded. Diagnoses were based on clinical symptoms, serum thyroxine and TRAb, thyroid ultrasound and orbital computed tomography. PBMCs were isolated from about 10 ml of fresh peripheral blood by Ficoll-Paque density gradient centrifugation. Total RNA was extracted with Trizol reagent, and quality was checked on an Agilent 2100 Bioanalyzer. This entry comes from a study of T cells in Graves' hyperthyroidism and ophthalmopathy (dated by TCRdb to the late 2010s). General notes on the study: Peripheral blood samples were taken at the time of initial diagnosis, prior to any treatment. To identify distinguishing TCR V-J signatures, a discovery cohort of some 99 patients was used, comprising 43 with Graves' ophthalmopathy and around 57 with stable Graves' hyperthyroidism. Prospective prediction of ophthalmopathy was tested in an independent validation cohort consisting of 18 to 20 hyperthyroidism patients and some 15 patients who later progressed to ophthalmopathy. For training and testing, the 100 patients in the discovery cohort were randomly divided in a 7:3 ratio. In over five Graves' hyperthyroidism patients, the study also compared T-cell repertoires from thyroid tissue with T-cell repertoires from blood. After blood sampling, hyperthyroidism patients were treated with methimazole at a starting dose of 30 mg daily, and ophthalmopathy patients were treated with high-dose intravenous methylprednisolone. According to the paper, TCR Vbeta CDR3 sequencing was carried out on over 130 peripheral blood samples, which came from fewer than 50 ophthalmopathy, approximately 78 hyperthyroidism and 17 progressor patients. Findings and caveats that apply to the study as a whole: No statistical method was used to set the sample size in advance, and investigators knew the group allocation. Most expanded thyroid clonotypes (frequency above 0.001) were also detected in blood, a finding suggesting that blood repertoires may reflect thyroid immune responses. In validation, the model predicted progression to ophthalmopathy a median of about 6.8 months before onset, with approximately 71% sensitivity and more than 72% specificity. Ophthalmopathy was separated from stable hyperthyroidism by a 13 V-J signature model, with around 88% sensitivity and about 81% specificity obtained in cross-validation and 80%/75% obtained in testing.

V and J are truncated by 3 bases and 0 bases respectively, leaving an intervening sequence of 10 bases. The germline V gene encodes CDR1 SGDLS and CDR2 YYNGEE. Counted from cysteine to phenylalanine, this CDR3 has 15 amino acids. The sequence is cut down to CDR3 DNA, 45 bases in frame from base 1. The TCR beta CDR3 regions were amplified from the RNA transcripts. The TCR CDR3 was subjected to a first round of RT-PCR using the HTBI primer set and the Qiagen OneStep RT-PCR kit. A second multiplex PCR round built the libraries, followed by size selection and purification. The libraries were sequenced on an Illumina HiSeq2000 using paired-end 100 bp reads. The authors processed their data as follows. SOAPnuke was used to process the raw data, with reads discarded if the reads contained adapters or uncalled bases, had a mean Phred below 15, or lacked an exact constant-primer or identifier match. High-quality paired reads were merged with COPE v1.2.5, and unique nucleotide sequences were defined as clonotypes. MiTCR v1.1 was used to align clonotypes to the IMGT TRBV, TRBD and TRBJ reference segments. The analysis was restricted to V-J combinations with a frequency above 0.0001, which together covered 99.2% of the repertoires. A TCS score was defined as the ratio between F50 (clonal expansion) and ExV (chaos), using BLOSUM62-based TCRdist between CDR3 peptides within each V-J. Welch's t-statistics and random forest reduced 514 V-J features to roughly 13, which were used in a naive Bayes classifier (R e1071). The similarity between thyroid and blood repertoires was quantified using the Morisita-Horn index. TCRdb ran its own pipeline on the public reads, namely fastp trimming at Q25 and MiXCR clone calling, and kept in-frame beta chains. CDR3 protein duplicates are merged, each entry listing the most common genes and DNA. TCRdb, rather than the study authors, made the V and J calls. The sample includes over 700,000 distinct CDR3 sequences, with around 38% observed a single time. The ten largest clones take up about 9% of the sample.

The clonotype was recovered from a man younger than 30 with Graves' hyperthyroidism. The rearrangement combines TRBV9 with TRBJ1-5, with the D gene uncertain. Sequenced: blood. The CDR3 loop reads CASSDGVNSNQPQHF. The nucleotides are TGTGCCAGCAGCGACGGGGTTAATAGCAATCAGCCCCAGCATTTT.